Shown below are 13 T cell receptor beta chains from a single sample sequenced in a study of PD-1 blockade in mismatch repair-deficient tumors. The repertoire was sequenced with immunoSEQ multiplex PCR; TCRdb's copy has only in-frame clones and lacks some. The repertoire includes roughly 53,000 clones, approximately 80% of them detected once, and around 3.4% sits in the top ten. The sequencing here drew on peripheral blood, taken 4 weeks after starting pembrolizumab. The receptors come from an adult with mismatch repair-deficient cancer.

The V gene is TRBV18, the J gene TRBJ2-3; TRBD1 aligns across 9 bases. The V and J ends lost 3 bases and 2 bases, in that order; junction bases with no gene match: 9. The CDR3 is made up of 17 amino acids. CDR1 and CDR2 (germline): KGHSH, LQKENI. The chain's CDR3 is CASSPSGQGRVTDTQYF. Here the CDR3 DNA reads TGTGCCAGCTCACCTTCGGGACAGGGACGCGTCACAGATACGCAGTATTTT.

The rearrangement joins TRBV7-9 to TRBJ2-7; the match to TRBD1 covers 8 bases. The junction had 5 bases not matched to a gene; V was cut back by 0 bases and J by 4 bases. CDR3 length: 15 residues. Per the germline V gene, CDR1 is SEHNR and CDR2 is FQNEAQ (reference sequence). In DNA form, the CDR3 reads TGTGCCAGCAGCTTAGCGGCAGGGGGCTCATACGAGCAGTACTTC. Translating gives CASSLAAGGSYEQYF.

There are a few counts of this clone. CDR3 bases: TGTGCCAGCAGTGCAGGGTGGTCTGGGGAGCTGTTTTTT. As protein: CASSAGWSGELFF. The chain couples TRBV27 to TRBJ2-2; maybe TRBD1 (5 bases). Germline assignment: CDR1 MNHEY and CDR2 SMNVEV (reference sequence). The CDR3 sequence is 13 residues long. The V and J ends lost 5 bases and 8 bases respectively, with 12 bases between them.

The chain carries TRBV7-9 and TRBJ2-7, with unresolved D. CDR3 length equals 13 residues. Germline CDR1 is SEHNR and CDR2 is FQNEAQ (reference sequence). Trimming took off 5 bases at V and 2 bases at J, with 10 bases between the two ends. This chain's CDR3 is CASSPDKPYEQYF. The CDR3 region has the DNA TGTGCCAGCAGCCCAGACAAACCCTACGAGCAGTACTTC.

This chain uses TRBV10-1 with TRBJ2-7; TRBD2 matches 9 bases. The CDR3 contains 14 residues. Losses at the gene ends were 8 bases for V and 1 base for J; bases not matched to a gene: 6. The germline gives CDR1 WNHNN, CDR2 SYGVQD (reference sequence). The CDR3 spells CASLTSGESYEQYF. The CDR3 DNA reads TGCGCCAGCCTGACTAGCGGCGAATCCTACGAGCAGTACTTC.

The V gene is TRBV19, the J gene TRBJ2-7; D may be TRBD2 (6 bases). Germline assignment: CDR1 LNHDA and CDR2 SQIVND (reference sequence). CDR3 size: 17 residues. V was cut by 5 bases and J by 1 base, with 21 bases left in between. DNA of the CDR3: TGTGCCAGTAGTCACCAGGTCGGGACTGTAAATTCCTACGAGCAGTACTTC. Translating gives CASSHQVGTVNSYEQYF.

This chain links TRBV6-5 with TRBJ2-3; D is unresolved. The CDR3 extends over 12 amino acids. The V gene's germline CDR1 is MNHEY and CDR2 SVGAGI. The V end was cut by 5 bases, the J end by 6 bases, with 9 bases between. For the CDR3, the DNA is TGTGCCAGCAGTGCCCGACTTGATACGCAGTATTTT. Its protein is CASSARLDTQYF.

The V call is TRBV5-1, the J call TRBJ1-1; 7 nucleotides align to TRBD1. CDR3 length: 15 residues. Germline lookup yields CDR1 SGHRS and CDR2 YFSETQ. V gave up 4 bases and J gave up 3 bases; unmatched junction bases: 9. Written as DNA, the CDR3 is TGCGCCAGCAGCCAATCGACAGGGAAGGACACTGAAGCTTTCTTT. Protein: CASSQSTGKDTEAFF.

The rearrangement links TRBV27 to TRBJ2-3; no reliable D call. The CDR3 covers 13 residues. Trimming removed 5 bases from V and 1 base from J, with 7 bases in between. The germline V gene encodes CDR1 MNHEY and CDR2 SMNVEV (reference sequence). CDR3 sequence (DNA): TGTGCCAGCAGTACCCCGGGCACAGATACGCAGTATTTT. Translating it yields CASSTPGTDTQYF.

The chain joins TRBV27 to TRBJ1-2; maybe TRBD1 (5 bases). The CDR3 spans 14 residues. V shed 1 base and J shed 4 bases, with 10 bases lying between them. CDR1 is MNHEY, CDR2 SMNVEV, per germline (reference sequence). The CDR3 DNA sequence: TGTGCCAGCAGTTTATTGGGGCAGGGCTATGGCTACACCTTC. It encodes CASSLLGQGYGYTF.

J is TRBJ2-7 and V is TRBV19, with D maybe TRBD2 (7 bases). This CDR3 region has 15 residues. The germline V gene has CDR1 LNHDA and CDR2 SQIVND (reference sequence). V was shortened by 3 bases and J by 3 bases, with 15 bases between the two germline ends. As DNA, the CDR3 is TGTGCCAGTAGTATTGGGGGGGACATGGACTACGAGCAGTACTTC. Protein sequence: CASSIGGDMDYEQYF.

The rearrangement links TRBV6-1 to TRBJ1-5; D is uncertain. The CDR3 is made up of 12 amino acids. V was cut by 7 bases and J by 9 bases, with 13 bases left in between. Germline V CDR1 and CDR2: MNHNS, SASEGT. The CDR3 region is CASNLQQLPQHF. DNA of the CDR3: TGTGCCAGCAACCTTCAACAGCTGCCCCAGCATTTT.

The gene calls are TRBV19 and TRBJ1-4, with D hard to call. Germline V CDR1 and CDR2: LNHDA, SQIVND (reference sequence). The CDR3 covers 15 residues. Between the trimmed V and J ends, which lost 7 bases and 0 bases, there was a span of 12 bases. The CDR3, as DNA: TGTGCCAGTATTAACCAGGCGGCAACTAATGAAAAACTGTTTTTT. This translates into CASINQAATNEKLFF.